This T cell receptor beta chain was captured by sequencing in a study of yellow fever vaccine responses in identical twins. The germline V gene encodes CDR1 LGHNA and CDR2 YSLEER. Losses at the gene ends were 4 bases for V and 8 bases for J; bases not matched to a gene: 7. This CDR3 has 14 amino acids. TCRdb used MiXCR to reprocess the RT-PCR reads, holding one entry per CDR3 protein. The table has roughly 7,200 distinct CDR3 sequences, 84% seen once. Sequencing used T cells from blood (PBMCs), unsorted or a sorted subset (not recorded which), obtained before or after yellow fever vaccination (not recorded which). The receptor's source is a woman aged 18-35 years who received the yellow fever vaccine. J is TRBJ2-1 and V is TRBV4-3; 8 positions agree with TRBD2. CDR3: CASSRGGLADEQFF. DNA for the CDR3: TGCGCCAGCAGCCGAGGAGGACTAGCTGATGAGCAGTTCTTC.